This is a list of T cell receptor beta chains from one sample in a study of blood T cell repertoires in COVID-19. Produced via immunoSEQ multiplex PCR; TCRdb's table is partial and in-frame only. The profile shows 200,000 to 250,000 clones, 70% to 90% of them singletons. The material sequenced was PBMCs or T cells enriched from blood (not recorded which). The receptors here all came from a man younger than 45 who had recovered from COVID-19. The CDR3 runs from the conserved cysteine through the conserved F or W.

j_call: TRBJ2-1
v_call: TRBV30
cdr3_aa: CAWRRGEQFF

j_call: TRBJ2-1
v_call: TRBV28
cdr3_aa: CASSLRQGEEFF

j_call: TRBJ2-5
v_call: TRBV7-8
cdr3_aa: CASSLGLQETQYF

j_call: TRBJ2-5
v_call: TRBV20-1
cdr3_aa: CSCGGRETQYF

j_call: TRBJ1-2
v_call: TRBV2
cdr3_aa: CASRVQGFGYGYTF

j_call: TRBJ2-1
v_call: TRBV6-1
cdr3_aa: CASSESGSHNEQFF

j_call: TRBJ2-1
v_call: TRBV5-5
cdr3_aa: CASSPTGGNEQFF

j_call: TRBJ1-1
v_call: TRBV12-3/TRBV12-4
cdr3_aa: CASSYSRGTEAFF

j_call: TRBJ2-1
v_call: TRBV5-1
cdr3_aa: CASSLPGGQNEQFF

j_call: TRBJ1-5
v_call: TRBV4-1
cdr3_aa: CASSLSPGQINQPQHF

j_call: TRBJ2-1
v_call: TRBV10-3
cdr3_aa: CAISAGENLVQFF

j_call: TRBJ1-1
v_call: TRBV9
cdr3_aa: CASSLGQGTGNTEAFF

j_call: TRBJ1-5
v_call: TRBV13
cdr3_aa: CASSLRDQPQHF

j_call: TRBJ1-2
v_call: TRBV19
cdr3_aa: CASKREVVSYGYTF

j_call: TRBJ2-6
v_call: TRBV29-1
cdr3_aa: CSVSGYSGANVLTF

j_call: TRBJ2-3
v_call: TRBV2
cdr3_aa: CASRGLAGALRPDTQYF

j_call: TRBJ1-5
v_call: TRBV6-5
cdr3_aa: CASRRTENQPQHF

j_call: TRBJ1-5
v_call: TRBV20-1
cdr3_aa: CSARDRVGDQPQHF

j_call: TRBJ1-5
v_call: TRBV2
cdr3_aa: CASSSVTGNQPQHF

j_call: TRBJ2-7
v_call: TRBV5-6
cdr3_aa: CASVGRGYEQYF

j_call: TRBJ1-6
v_call: TRBV12-5
cdr3_aa: CASGIGQGNSPLHF

j_call: TRBJ2-7
v_call: TRBV11-2
cdr3_aa: CASLTLGEQYF

j_call: TRBJ2-7
v_call: TRBV3-1/TRBV3-2
cdr3_aa: CASSPSSGSSSEQYF

j_call: TRBJ1-2
v_call: TRBV19
cdr3_aa: CASSIGTGDGYTF

j_call: TRBJ2-3
v_call: TRBV6-5
cdr3_aa: CASSSADTQYF

j_call: TRBJ1-1
v_call: TRBV5-1
cdr3_aa: CASSSNQGLTEAFF

j_call: TRBJ1-2
v_call: TRBV28
cdr3_aa: CASSLRGEYGYTF

j_call: TRBJ2-1
v_call: TRBV12-3/TRBV12-4
cdr3_aa: CASSLLFQFF

j_call: TRBJ2-1
v_call: TRBV24-1
cdr3_aa: CATTGQGDGEQFF

j_call: TRBJ2-5
v_call: TRBV7-9
cdr3_aa: CASSSAPGRFGAETQYF

j_call: TRBJ1-5
v_call: TRBV18
cdr3_aa: CASSPDGQGRNMNQPQHF

j_call: TRBJ2-5
v_call: TRBV5-6
cdr3_aa: CASSPGAGGYQETQYF